The 22 T cell receptor beta chains below all came from one sample that was sequenced in a study of blood T cell repertoires in COVID-19. Method: immunoSEQ multiplex PCR; TCRdb's copy keeps in-frame clones and lacks some. Altogether more than 15,000 clones are present, approximately 86% being singletons, with the ten largest covering roughly 8.3%. Sequencing input: peripheral blood. Every receptor here comes from a human donor in a cohort sampled during active COVID-19. The donor label of this sample is uncertain.

The genes are TRBV7-6 and TRBJ2-7; 15 bases agree with TRBD2. Germline loops: CDR1 SGHVS, CDR2 FNYEAQ. Losses at the gene ends were 5 bases for V and 7 bases for J; bases not matched to a gene: 15. This CDR3 has 18 residues. The CDR3 coding sequence is TGTGCCAGCAGCCCCCAGTCTAATCAGGGACTAGCGGGAGGAGAGCAGTACTTC. Its protein is CASSPQSNQGLAGGEQYF.

V usage is TRBV5-1 and J usage is TRBJ2-7; 8 positions match TRBD2. The CDR3 runs 14 residues. Germline V CDR1 and CDR2: SGHRS, YFSETQ. Trimming took 0 bases from V and 2 from J; bases not matched to a gene: 1. The CDR3 region has the DNA TGCGCCAGCAGCTTGGCGGGAGGGACCTACGAGCAGTACTTC. The encoded protein is CASSLAGGTYEQYF.

This chain links TRBV6-5 with TRBJ2-7; D unclear. Per the germline V gene, CDR1 is MNHEY and CDR2 is SVGAGI. The CDR3 consists of 13 residues. As DNA, the CDR3 is TGTGCAACTCAGGCAGATAGCTCCTACGAGCAGTACTTC. Residues: CATQADSSYEQYF.

This clone was observed a few times. This chain connects TRBV28 to TRBJ2-7, with 10 bases matching TRBD1. V lost 6 bases, J lost 1 base, and 6 bases stayed unmatched. CDR1 and CDR2 from the germline V gene are MDHEN and SYDVKM. The CDR3 is 15 residues long. This CDR3 reads CASSRPGQGSYEQYF. CDR3 nucleotide sequence: TGTGCCAGCAGCCGACCGGGACAGGGGTCCTACGAGCAGTACTTC.

The rearrangement links TRBV3-1 (or the pseudogene TRBV3-2) to TRBJ2-1, with D possibly being TRBD1 (7 bases). This CDR3 contains 13 residues. The V and J ends lost 3 bases and 9 bases respectively, with 12 bases between them. Germline values: CDR1 LGHDT, CDR2 YNNKEL (reference sequence). The CDR3 DNA is TGTGCCAGCAGCCACCCCAGGGGGGCTGAGCAGTTCTTC. Translated: CASSHPRGAEQFF.

CDR3 sequence (DNA): TGTGCCAGTCGAAAACAGGGGGCAAACCACACCATATATTTT. This gives the protein CASRKQGANHTIYF. The chain employs TRBV19 and TRBJ1-3, with 9 bases fitting TRBD1. V was clipped by 8 bases and J by 8 bases; unmatched bases: 10. The CDR3 consists of 14 residues. The germline V gene has CDR1 LNHDA and CDR2 SQIVND (reference sequence).

The rearrangement links TRBV7-2 to TRBJ1-1, with D perhaps matching TRBD1 (5 bases). There are 16 residues in the CDR3. Germline assignment: CDR1 SGHTA and CDR2 FQGNSA. Trimming took off 0 bases at V and 0 bases at J, with 11 bases between the two ends. DNA for the CDR3: TGTGCCAGCAGCTTAGCGATGGGGCTGATGAACACTGAAGCTTTCTTT. Protein sequence: CASSLAMGLMNTEAFF. The whole variable domain, remainder taken from reference TRBV7-2 and TRBJ1-1, is GAGVSQSPSNKVTEKGKDVELRCDPISGHTALYWYRQSLGQGLEFLIYFQGNSAPDKSGLPSDRFSAERTGGSVSTLTIQRTQQEDSAVYLCASSLAMGLMNTEAFFGQGTRLTVV.

The chain joins TRBV2 to TRBJ1-4; 8 bases align to TRBD1. V was clipped by 7 bases and J by 3 bases; unmatched bases: 4. Per germline, CDR1 SNHLY and CDR2 FYNNEI. CDR3 length: 14 amino acids. The DNA of the CDR3 is TGTGCCAGCATGCCGGGACAGGCTAATGAAAAACTGTTTTTT. Encoded protein: CASMPGQANEKLFF.

To note about this clone: This same CDR3 is encoded by further DNA sequences in the sample. The CDR3 reads CASSSRDRGYNEQFF. The CDR3 DNA is TGTGCCAGCAGCTCCCGGGACAGGGGATACAATGAGCAGTTCTTC. The chain uses TRBV5-4 and TRBJ2-1; 10 bases are shared with TRBD1. This CDR3 is built from 15 residues. The J segment lost 4 bases and the V segment lost 3 bases, leaving 4 bases of the junction unmatched. Germline assignment: CDR1 SGHNT and CDR2 YYREEE (reference sequence).

This chain joins TRBV5-8 and TRBJ2-5; D unresolved. Trimming cost V 0 bases and J 5 bases, with 17 bases left between them. CDR1 and CDR2 from the germline V gene are SGHTS and YDEGEE. The CDR3 spans 16 residues. The CDR3 sequence: CASSLGATPDRETQYF. The CDR3 nucleotides read TGTGCCAGCAGCTTGGGGGCAACCCCTGACCGGGAGACCCAGTACTTC.

The chain has TRBV6-1 and TRBJ2-3, with TRBD2 identical over 8 bases. The V gene's germline CDR1 is MNHNS and CDR2 SASEGT. V was clipped by 2 bases and J by 3 bases; unmatched bases: 16. This CDR3 region has 19 residues. CDR3 amino acids: CASSERPAGERDGTDTQYF. CDR3 nucleotides: TGTGCCAGCAGTGAAAGGCCAGCGGGAGAAAGAGATGGTACAGATACGCAGTATTTT.

This chain uses TRBV19 with TRBJ2-5, with 7 bases aligning to TRBD1. Germline assignment: CDR1 LNHDA and CDR2 SQIVND (reference sequence). The CDR3 extends over 15 amino acids. After removal of 3 bases from V and 2 bases from J, the junction contained 6 bases not matched to a gene. The CDR3 loop is CASSMGTAKQETQYF. CDR3 nucleotides: TGTGCCAGTAGTATGGGGACAGCTAAACAAGAGACCCAGTACTTC.

J is TRBJ1-3 and V is TRBV7-9; 9 bases fit TRBD1. CDR1 is SEHNR and CDR2 is FQNEAQ in the germline V gene (reference sequence). V trimming: 5 bases; J trimming: 2 bases; junction bases outside the gene matches: 4. This CDR3 spans 15 amino acids. The CDR3 DNA is TGTGCCAGCAGCCGGACAGGGGTCACTGGAAACACCATATATTTT. It is translated as CASSRTGVTGNTIYF.

The chain links TRBV4-1 to TRBJ2-5, with 8 bases fitting TRBD2. This CDR3 comprises 15 residues. Germline loops: CDR1 MGHRA, CDR2 YSYEKL. The V and J ends lost 4 bases and 0 bases, in that order; junction bases with no gene match: 4. CDR3 loop: CASSLSGKYQETQYF. The CDR3 DNA follows: TGCGCCAGCAGCCTTAGCGGGAAATACCAAGAGACCCAGTACTTC.

J is TRBJ2-7 and V is TRBV28, with 9 bases fitting TRBD1. CDR1 is MDHEN and CDR2 is SYDVKM in the germline V gene. With 4 bases clipped from V and 2 bases from J, the junction kept 6 bases outside the gene matches. CDR3 length equals 15 residues. The DNA for the CDR3 is TGTGCCAGCAGTTGGACAGGGGTTAGTGCCTACGAGCAGTACTTC. Its protein product is CASSWTGVSAYEQYF.

This chain connects TRBV5-5 to TRBJ2-3; D possibly corresponds to TRBD1 (5 bases). Per germline, CDR1 SGHKS and CDR2 YYEKEE (reference sequence). Trimming removed 2 bases at V and 0 bases at J, with 10 bases between. This CDR3 is 15 amino acids long. DNA of the CDR3: TGTGCCAGCAGCTTCGGTAGACAGAGCACAGATACGCAGTATTTT. The encoded protein is CASSFGRQSTDTQYF. The whole variable domain, remainder taken from reference TRBV5-5 and TRBJ2-3, is DAGVTQSPTHLIKTRGQQVTLRCSPISGHKSVSWYQQVLGQGPQFIFQYYEKEERGRGNFPDRFSARQFPNYSSELNVNALLLGDSALYLCASSFGRQSTDTQYFGPGTRLTVL.

Turning to this clone: An end of the junction differs from the germline gene, which may be a read error. The chain has TRBV6-1 and TRBJ2-7; TRBD1 matches 8 bases. The CDR3 has 11 amino acids. Germline CDR1 MNHNS, CDR2 SASEGT. CDR3 bases: TGTGCCAGCAGTGAAGGGGGACAGGATCTTTTC. Encoded protein: CASSEGGQDLF.

The V call is TRBV6-5, the J call TRBJ1-2; D unclear. Per germline, CDR1 MNHEY and CDR2 SVGAGI. The V end was cut by 0 bases, the J end by 6 bases, with 14 bases between. The CDR3 runs to 15 residues. CDR3 DNA sequence: TGTGCCAGCAGTTACTCACCGCCCGATTTAGATGGCTACACCTTC. Its translation is CASSYSPPDLDGYTF.

J is TRBJ2-7 and V is TRBV6-6; 8 positions agree with TRBD1. The CDR3 covers 14 residues. CDR1 is MNHNY, CDR2 SVGAGI, per germline (reference sequence). Losses at the gene ends were 5 bases for V and 3 bases for J; bases not matched to a gene: 6. CDR3 coding DNA: TGTGCCAGCAGTGCGGGACAGGCATTCTACGAGCAGTACTTC. Residues: CASSAGQAFYEQYF.

This clone has only one observation. This CDR3 reads CASRQGAANEKLFF. CDR3 DNA sequence: TGTGCCAGCAGGCAGGGTGCAGCTAATGAAAAACTGTTTTTT. V is TRBV6-5 and J is TRBJ1-4; perhaps TRBD1 as D (5 bases). Germline CDR1 and CDR2: MNHEY and SVGAGI. Trimming took 6 bases from V and 3 from J, leaving 11 bases between them. The CDR3 runs to 14 residues.

V is TRBV7-9 and J is TRBJ2-7; TRBD2 matches 10 bases. After removal of 8 bases from V and 7 bases from J, the junction contained 8 bases not matched to a gene. The CDR3 sequence is 13 residues long. Germline CDR1 SEHNR, CDR2 FQNEAQ (reference sequence). CDR3 in DNA: TGTGCCAGCGCTTCTAGCGGGGGTTGGGAGCAGTACTTC. Amino acid sequence: CASASSGGWEQYF.

This clone has more than one count but fewer than ten. The V gene is TRBV10-2, the J gene TRBJ2-5, with a possible D match to TRBD2 (5 bases). The CDR3 spans 14 residues. CDR1 is WSHSY, CDR2 SAAADI, per germline. The germline V and J ends were trimmed by 6 bases and 3 bases, with 14 bases remaining between them. Here the CDR3 reads CASRVDRGEETQYF. The DNA for the CDR3 is TGCGCCAGCAGGGTCGACCGGGGAGAAGAGACCCAGTACTTC.